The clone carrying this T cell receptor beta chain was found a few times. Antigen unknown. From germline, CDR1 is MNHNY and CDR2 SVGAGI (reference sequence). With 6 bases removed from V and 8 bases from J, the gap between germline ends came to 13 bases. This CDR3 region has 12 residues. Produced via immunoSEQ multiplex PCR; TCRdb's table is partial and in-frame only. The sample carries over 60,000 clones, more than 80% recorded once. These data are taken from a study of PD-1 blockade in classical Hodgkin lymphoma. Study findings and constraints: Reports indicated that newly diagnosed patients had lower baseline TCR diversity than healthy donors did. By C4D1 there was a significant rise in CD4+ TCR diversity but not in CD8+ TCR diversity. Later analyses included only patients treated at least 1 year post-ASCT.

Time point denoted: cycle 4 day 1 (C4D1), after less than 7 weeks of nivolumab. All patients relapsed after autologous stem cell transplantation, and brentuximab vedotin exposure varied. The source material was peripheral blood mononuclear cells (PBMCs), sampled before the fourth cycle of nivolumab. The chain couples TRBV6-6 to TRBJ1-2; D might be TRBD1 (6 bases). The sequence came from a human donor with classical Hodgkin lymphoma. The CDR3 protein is CASRTGTHGYTF. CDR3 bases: TGTGCCAGCAGAACAGGGACACACGGCTACACCTTC.